One sample yielded the 7 T cell receptor beta chains listed below, sequenced in a study of T cell responses to AZD1222 COVID-19 vaccine. Data came from immunoSEQ multiplex PCR; TCRdb stores just in-frame clones and leaves some out. The sample records 90,000 to 150,000 clones, 70% to 90% being singletons. The sequences come from peripheral blood, collected on day 0 of AZD1222 vaccination. Receptors originate from an adult in good health.

The chain combines TRBV12-3 or TRBV12-4 with TRBJ1-5, with D possibly TRBD1 on 5 matching bases. The CDR3 runs to 13 residues. V was trimmed by 5 bases and J by 5 bases, leaving 10 bases between them. The CDR3 nucleotides read TGTGCCAGCAGTCCCGACAGCGATCAGCCCCAGCATTTT. This sequence encodes CASSPDSDQPQHF.

With respect to this clone: The same CDR3 also results from other DNA sequences found in this sample. The J gene is TRBJ2-3, the V gene TRBV6-1; TRBD1 is a possible D gene (6 bases). CDR3 length: 12 residues. The germline V and J ends were trimmed by 3 bases and 6 bases, with 7 bases remaining between them. CDR1 is MNHNS, CDR2 SASEGT, per germline. The chain's CDR3 is CASSERGDTQYF. CDR3 sequence (DNA): TGTGCCAGCAGTGAGAGGGGGGATACGCAGTATTTT.

V is TRBV18 and J is TRBJ2-1; 10 bases agree with TRBD2. CDR1 and CDR2 from the germline V gene are KGHSH and LQKENI. Trimming took 4 bases from V and 7 from J; bases not matched to a gene: 16. This CDR3 is built from 18 residues. The CDR3 loop reads CASSRSGTSAPAVNEQFF. The CDR3 DNA follows: TGTGCCAGCTCACGTTCCGGGACTAGCGCACCCGCGGTGAATGAGCAGTTCTTC.

This chain uses TRBV19 with TRBJ2-4, with TRBD2 as a possible D gene (6 bases). CDR1 LNHDA and CDR2 SQIVND come from the germline V gene (reference sequence). The V end was cut by 8 bases, the J end by 1 base, with 15 bases between. The CDR3 runs 15 residues. The chain's CDR3 is CASGVAGSAKNIQYF. CDR3 DNA sequence: TGTGCCAGTGGGGTTGCGGGGTCGGCCAAAAACATTCAGTACTTC.

V and J are TRBV23-1 and TRBJ1-2; D is unresolved. TRBV23-1 qualifies as an ORF whose function is uncertain. V gave up 7 bases and J gave up 2 bases, with 17 bases separating them. CDR3 length: 15 residues. In DNA, the CDR3 is TGCGCCAGCAACCTCCGGGCCGGTCTCAACTATGGCTACACCTTC. Protein product: CASNLRAGLNYGYTF.

This chain uses TRBV6-6 with TRBJ2-2; TRBD2 matches 7 bases. Germline CDR1 MNHNY, CDR2 SVGAGI (reference sequence). V lost 7 bases and J lost 3; bases outside the gene matches: 11. This CDR3 contains 16 residues. This CDR3 is CASIPGGGKDTGELFF. The CDR3 DNA reads TGTGCCAGCATCCCTGGGGGGGGTAAGGACACCGGGGAGCTGTTTTTT.

The rearrangement joins TRBV6-2 or TRBV6-3 to TRBJ1-1, with unresolved D. The V and J ends lost 4 bases and 5 bases respectively, with 5 bases between them. Germline V gives CDR1 MNHEY, CDR2 SVGEGT. This CDR3 spans 11 amino acids. The CDR3 bases are TGTGCCAGCAGTTTGGGGACTGAAGCTTTCTTT. This sequence encodes CASSLGTEAFF.